This TCR beta chain derives from a study of CD8 T cells in Susac syndrome. With random hexamers, reverse transcription was performed on about 0.5 to 1 ug of RNA. In TCRdb, the immunoSEQ multiplex PCR reads were re-called with MiXCR into one record per CDR3 protein. The sample contains fewer than 100,000 distinct CDR3 sequences, roughly 90% of which appear only once. CDR3 size: 14 residues. The ends lost 6 bases at V and 2 bases at J; junction bases unmatched: 6. CDR1 SNHLY and CDR2 FYNNEI come from the germline V gene. The sequence was obtained from a human donor with multiple sclerosis. Sequenced sample: CD8+ T cells from PBMCs. This sequence joins TRBV2 and TRBJ1-2; TRBD1 aligns across 7 bases. Written as DNA, the CDR3 is TGTGCCAGCAGGGAACAGGGGATCAACTATGGCTACACCTTC. Translated: CASREQGINYGYTF.